This section outlines one T cell receptor beta chain sequence together with its context. Study processing details: Estimation of nucleated cell counts relied on the amplification of reference gene primers. TCRdb's table, derived via immunoSEQ multiplex PCR, lists solely in-frame clones and lacks some. D and trimming were read from the DNA, whereas the V and J calls and clone size are those reported in that table. There are around 100,000 clones in the sample; 70% to 80% occur only once, and 12% lies in the top ten. These data belong to a study of blood T cell repertoires in COVID-19. Turning to the study itself: From the United States, Italy and Spain came samples of acute and convalescent COVID-19. PBMCs, B-cell-depleted T cells, or T cells provided the cDNA or gDNA that made up the material.

The CDR3 is made up of 13 amino acids. Trimming pared 6 bases from V and 1 base from J, leaving 9 bases between. Germline V gene lookup returns CDR1 MDHEN and CDR2 SYDVKM. The TCR comes from a woman aged 70-85 years with acute or convalescent COVID-19. The chain uses TRBV28 and TRBJ1-1; D is unresolved. The sample comprised peripheral blood. The CDR3 DNA reads TGTGCCAGCAGCCCCCCCAAGAACACTGAAGCTTTCTTT. Translating it yields CASSPPKNTEAFF.